One sample yielded the 28 T cell receptor beta chains listed below, sequenced in a study of identical twins. Each CDR3 protein is one row after TCRdb ran MiXCR on the 5' RACE reads. The table shows about 700,000 distinct CDR3 sequences, with 6.1% occurring only once. Material for sequencing was naive T cells sorted from blood. Receptors originate from a man younger than 30 in good health.

This clonotype has a handful of counts. The J gene is TRBJ2-5, the V gene TRBV7-2; a possible D gene is TRBD1 (5 bases). This CDR3 is 15 amino acids long. V was shortened by 2 bases and J by 5 bases, with 15 bases between the two germline ends. Germline V CDR1 and CDR2: SGHTA, FQGNSA. CDR3 sequence: CASSLPRTLEETQYF. CDR3 nucleotides: TGTGCCAGCAGCTTACCAAGGACACTCGAGGAGACCCAGTACTTC.

The table lists this clonotype with a few counts. In DNA form, the CDR3 reads TGTGCCAGCAGCTTAGTGACCCCCCAAGAGACCCAGTACTTC. Translating it yields CASSLVTPQETQYF. The chain uses TRBV11-2 and TRBJ2-5; no definite D call. Between the trimmed V and J ends, which lost 1 base and 1 base, there was a span of 7 bases. CDR3 length equals 14 residues. The germline CDR1 and CDR2 sequences are SGHAT and FQNNGV.

In this sample, this clonotype turned up a few times. This chain uses TRBV10-3 with TRBJ2-6; D may be TRBD1 (6 bases). The CDR3 is 17 amino acids. Germline V gene lookup returns CDR1 ENHRY and CDR2 SYGVKD. Trimming left V 2 bases short and J 0 bases short, with 11 bases between. In nucleotides, the CDR3 is TGTGCCATCAGTGAGACAGGGTATCCCTCTGGGGCCAACGTCCTGACTTTC. Translated: CAISETGYPSGANVLTF.

This clonotype was found many times. V and J are TRBV5-1 and TRBJ2-1; 11 nucleotides match TRBD1. The trim removed 3 bases at V and 6 bases at J, leaving 2 bases unmatched. Germline V gives CDR1 SGHRS, CDR2 YFSETQ. This CDR3 has 14 amino acids. The CDR3, as DNA: TGCGCCAGCAGCTCCGGACAGGGGGCCAATGAGCAGTTCTTC. It yields the protein CASSSGQGANEQFF.

The chain joins TRBV18 to TRBJ2-5; 8 nucleotides align to TRBD1. The V segment lost 4 bases and the J segment 1 base; nucleotides outside the gene matches: 8. In germline, CDR1 is KGHSH, CDR2 LQKENI. There are 16 residues in the CDR3. This chain's CDR3 is CASSRGQGRGQETQYF. The CDR3 DNA reads TGTGCCAGCTCACGAGGACAGGGAAGAGGCCAAGAGACCCAGTACTTC.

This clonotype has a count of ten or more. For the CDR3, the DNA is TGTGCCAGCAGTTTTATCGGGACGCAAGAGACCCAGTACTTC. It yields the protein CASSFIGTQETQYF. The J gene is TRBJ2-5, the V gene TRBV12-3 or TRBV12-4; either TRBD1 or TRBD2 may supply D (5 bases each). The CDR3 is 14 residues long. With 3 bases removed from V and 2 bases from J, the gap between germline ends came to 10 bases.

This clonotype has ten or more counts. The chain links TRBV2 to TRBJ1-6; D is unclear. CDR1 is SNHLY and CDR2 is FYNNEI in the germline V gene. This CDR3 region has 15 residues. V lost 7 bases, J lost 0 bases, and 10 bases lay in between. CDR3 loop: CASTADSSYNSPLHF. CDR3 DNA sequence: TGTGCCAGCACCGCGGATAGCTCCTATAATTCACCCCTCCACTTT.

The table lists this clonotype with a few counts. CDR3 sequence: CASSLEGGKETQYF. CDR3 sequence (DNA): TGCGCCAGCAGCTTGGAGGGCGGGAAGGAGACCCAGTACTTC. This rearrangement joins TRBV5-1 to TRBJ2-5; the D gene is possibly TRBD2 (6 bases). V was clipped by 0 bases and J by 5 bases, with 11 bases between them. This CDR3 has 14 amino acids. CDR1 and CDR2 (germline): SGHRS, YFSETQ. Using reference TRBV5-1 and TRBJ2-5 for the parts outside the CDR3, the full variable domain is KAGVTQTPRYLIKTRGQQVTLSCSPISGHRSVSWYQQTPGQGLQFLFEYFSETQRNKGNFPGRFSGRQFSNSRSEMNVSTLELGDSALYLCASSLEGGKETQYFGPGTRLLVL.

This clonotype was seen at least ten times. The chain is built from TRBV20-1 and TRBJ2-7, with 7 nucleotides matching TRBD1. Germline CDR1 reads DFQATT; CDR2 reads SNEGSKA (reference sequence). There are 12 residues in the CDR3. The CDR3 DNA follows: TGCGCTAAGGGACAGCAAACTTACGAGCAGTACTTC. Translating gives CAKGQQTYEQYF.

The table lists this clonotype with a few counts. The genes are TRBV15 and TRBJ2-1; D gene uncertain. There are 16 residues in the CDR3. The V end was cut by 6 bases, the J end by 4 bases, with 19 bases between. Germline assignment: CDR1 LNHNV and CDR2 YYDKDF (reference sequence). As DNA, the CDR3 is TGTGCCACCAGTCCTCCCCCACGGTCAGTATACAATGAGCAGTTCTTC. It yields the protein CATSPPPRSVYNEQFF. Using reference TRBV15 and TRBJ2-1 for the parts outside the CDR3, the full variable domain is DAMVIQNPRYQVTQFGKPVTLSCSQTLNHNVMYWYQQKSSQAPKLLFHYYDKDFNNEADTPDNFQSRRPNTSFCFLDIRSPGLGDTAMYLCATSPPPRSVYNEQFFGPGTRLTVL.

This clonotype was seen repeatedly, ten times or more. V gene TRBV29-1 combines with J gene TRBJ2-2; TRBD1 or TRBD2 may be the D gene (6 bases each). Germline assignment: CDR1 SQVTM and CDR2 ANQGSEA. The CDR3 loop spans 12 amino acids. Trimming cost V 8 bases and J 7 bases, with 14 bases left between them. The CDR3 protein is CSTSRGGGELFF. The CDR3 DNA is TGCAGCACCTCCAGGGGAGGCGGGGAGCTGTTTTTT.

This clonotype has just a few counts. The chain uses TRBV21-1 and TRBJ2-1; the DNA was not compared with TRBD2, the D call given in the table. TRBV21-1 is a pseudogene locus. The CDR3 is 16 amino acids. In DNA, the CDR3 is TGTGCCAGCAGCAAAGAGCGGGCTAGTTATCACAATGAGCAGTTCTTC. It is translated as CASSKERASYHNEQFF.

This clonotype occurred many times. The chain combines TRBV12-3 or TRBV12-4 with TRBJ1-2; no reliable D call. V dropped 3 bases and J dropped 8 bases, with 10 bases sitting between them. The CDR3 runs to 12 residues. CDR3 DNA sequence: TGTGCCAGCAGTTTTTGGGTATCCGGCTACACCTTC. Protein sequence: CASSFWVSGYTF.

This clonotype was recorded at least ten times. The rearrangement uses TRBV7-8 and TRBJ2-3, with 8 bases lining up with TRBD2. Trimming at V came to 4 bases and at J to 2 bases, leaving 5 bases not matched to a gene. Germline V gene lookup returns CDR1 SGHVS and CDR2 FQNEAQ. This CDR3 has 15 residues. CDR3 loop: CASSYQREFTDTQYF. Here the CDR3 DNA reads TGTGCCAGCAGCTATCAGCGGGAGTTCACAGATACGCAGTATTTT.

There are many counts of this clonotype. V usage is TRBV11-2 and J usage is TRBJ1-4, with a weak D call TRBD1 (6 bases). The germline V gene encodes CDR1 SGHAT and CDR2 FQNNGV. Trimming pared 5 bases from V and 7 bases from J, leaving 11 bases between. The CDR3 sequence is 13 residues long. The CDR3 region has the DNA TGTGCCAGCAGCATACAGGGTGTTGAAAAACTGTTTTTT. Translated: CASSIQGVEKLFF. Full variable domain (remainder filled in from reference TRBV11-2 and TRBJ1-4): EAGVAQSPRYKIIEKRQSVAFWCNPISGHATLYWYQQILGQGPKLLIQFQNNGVVDDSQLPKDRFSAERLKGVDSTLKIQPAKLEDSAVYLCASSIQGVEKLFFGSGTQLSVL.

There are many counts of this clonotype. This rearrangement joins TRBV7-9 to TRBJ2-1, with D hard to call. The CDR3 loop spans 12 amino acids. Deletions cut 0 bases from V and 8 bases from J, with 5 bases between. Per germline, CDR1 SEHNR and CDR2 FQNEAQ (reference sequence). The CDR3 loop reads CASSLAADEQFF. Here the CDR3 DNA reads TGTGCCAGCAGCTTAGCTGCTGATGAGCAGTTCTTC.

A few counts support this clonotype. V gene TRBV6-1 combines with J gene TRBJ1-2, with D perhaps matching TRBD1 (6 bases). The CDR3 has 14 amino acids. Germline assignment: CDR1 MNHNS and CDR2 SASEGT. Trimming pared 8 bases from V and 0 bases from J, leaving 13 bases between. The CDR3 is CASWRGATNYGYTF. The CDR3 DNA reads as TGTGCCAGCTGGCGGGGGGCAACTAACTATGGCTACACCTTC.

V gene TRBV12-3 or TRBV12-4 combines with J gene TRBJ2-7; 10 bases line up with TRBD2. CDR3 length: 17 amino acids. The V and J ends lost 0 bases and 5 bases, in that order; junction bases with no gene match: 10. The chain's CDR3 is CASSLALGSGRLHEQYV. The CDR3 DNA follows: TGTGCCAGCAGTTTAGCGTTGGGTAGCGGGAGGCTCCACGAGCAGTACGTC.

In this sample, this clonotype turned up a few times. The V call is TRBV7-6, the J call TRBJ2-5, with TRBD1 matching 7 bases. CDR1 is SGHVS and CDR2 is FNYEAQ in the germline V gene. The ends lost 5 bases at V and 5 bases at J; junction bases unmatched: 11. The CDR3 covers 15 residues. Written as DNA, the CDR3 is TGTGCCAGCAGCAGACCACAGGGGCGGAGGGAGACCCAGTACTTC. Amino acid sequence: CASSRPQGRRETQYF.

This clonotype was seen at least ten times. This rearrangement joins TRBV20-1 to TRBJ1-4, with no clear D. V was trimmed by 0 bases and J by 10 bases, leaving 18 bases between them. The V gene's germline CDR1 is DFQATT and CDR2 SNEGSKA (reference sequence). The length of the CDR3 is 15 residues. DNA of the CDR3: TGCAGTGCTAGAGATCCCGCAGCACGGTCGTCAAAACTGTTTTTT. This encodes CSARDPAARSSKLFF.

This clonotype was recorded many times. V is TRBV7-9 and J is TRBJ2-1; a weak D match, TRBD1 (5 bases). The germline gives CDR1 SEHNR, CDR2 FQNEAQ (reference sequence). This CDR3 region has 15 residues. Deletions cut 5 bases from V and 3 bases from J, with 14 bases between. In nucleotides, the CDR3 is TGTGCCAGCAGCCCCATCCAAGGGGTCTACAATGAGCAGTTCTTC. This translates into CASSPIQGVYNEQFF.

A few counts support this clonotype. The chain links TRBV27 to TRBJ2-2, with unresolved D. CDR3 length: 15 amino acids. CDR1 MNHEY and CDR2 SMNVEV come from the germline V gene (reference sequence). The V end was cut by 5 bases, the J end by 0 bases, with 10 bases between. Here the CDR3 reads CASSLRFSNTGELFF. The CDR3 bases are TGTGCCAGCAGTCTCAGGTTCTCGAACACCGGGGAGCTGTTTTTT.

This clonotype was observed many times. The chain recombines TRBV6-6 with TRBJ2-7, with D perhaps TRBD1 (5 bases). Germline CDR1 and CDR2: MNHNY and SVGAGI (reference sequence). There are 13 residues in the CDR3. V gave up 5 bases and J gave up 6 bases, with 14 bases separating them. CDR3 nucleotides: TGTGCCAGCAGTCCTTCAGGGTTAGCCGAGCAGTACGTC. It yields the protein CASSPSGLAEQYV.

The chain uses TRBV9 and TRBJ2-5; 8 bases are a match to TRBD2. Trimming removed 0 bases from V and 5 bases from J; junction bases left unmatched: 9. Germline V gives CDR1 SGDLS, CDR2 YYNGEE. The CDR3 spans 16 residues. DNA of the CDR3: TGTGCCAGCAGCGTAGGATCGAGCGGGAGCCGGGAGACCCAGTACTTC. It encodes CASSVGSSGSRETQYF.

This clonotype was seen ten or more times. This chain uses TRBV11-2 with TRBJ2-1; TRBD2 aligns across 8 bases. The CDR3 is 18 residues long. Germline V gene data show CDR1 as SGHAT and CDR2 as FQNNGV. After removal of 1 base from V and 3 bases from J, the junction contained 11 bases not matched to a gene. The CDR3 DNA is TGTGCCAGCAGCTTAGTGGGACTAGGAGTTAGCAACTACAATGAGCAGTTCTTC. This translates into CASSLVGLGVSNYNEQFF.

This clonotype has ten or more counts. CDR3 amino acids: CASSYSNGQETQYF. CDR3 nucleotides: TGTGCCAGCAGTTACTCGAACGGACAAGAGACCCAGTACTTC. The rearrangement links TRBV6-5 to TRBJ2-5; D not resolved. The V end lost 0 bases, the J end lost 2 bases, and 7 bases lay between the germline ends. Germline V gene data show CDR1 as MNHEY and CDR2 as SVGAGI. The CDR3 has 14 residues.

The sample holds many counts of this clonotype. The chain has TRBV5-1 and TRBJ1-3, with D maybe TRBD1 (5 bases). Germline V gene data show CDR1 as SGHRS and CDR2 as YFSETQ. The V and J ends lost 6 bases and 3 bases respectively, with 10 bases between them. The CDR3 runs to 13 residues. The CDR3 bases are TGCGCCAGCACCGGGACTAATGGAAACACCATATATTTT. Translated, it gives CASTGTNGNTIYF.

The chain is built from TRBV20-1 and TRBJ2-1; D remains ambiguous. This CDR3 has 15 amino acids. V was clipped by 0 bases and J by 5 bases, with 14 bases between them. Germline lookup yields CDR1 DFQATT and CDR2 SNEGSKA (reference sequence). The CDR3 is CSARDASNLHNEQFF. In DNA form, the CDR3 reads TGCAGTGCTAGAGATGCCTCAAACCTTCACAATGAGCAGTTCTTC.